This T cell receptor (beta chain) was retrieved from a study of T-cell memory formation after mild COVID-19. Study findings and constraints: CD4+ contracting clones were mainly CM and EM; CD8+ ones, EMRA.

Each CDR3 protein is one row after TCRdb ran MiXCR on the 5' RACE reads. The sample lists around 450,000 distinct CDR3 sequences, approximately 24% seen once, with roughly 9.7% in the top ten. Between the trimmed V and J ends, which lost 3 bases and 8 bases, there was a span of 10 bases. This CDR3 comprises 12 residues. This clonotype was seen a handful of times. The target antigen is unknown. The chain couples TRBV12-3 or TRBV12-4 to TRBJ1-2; no clear D gene. The sequence was collected from an adult woman who had mild COVID-19 (a few samples of this study predate the infection). Cell type and time point are not known. The specimen sequenced was PBMCs or a T cell subset sorted from them (not recorded which). The CDR3 region is CASSLVGSGYTF. The CDR3 coding sequence is TGTGCCAGCAGTTTGGTAGGGAGCGGCTACACCTTC.